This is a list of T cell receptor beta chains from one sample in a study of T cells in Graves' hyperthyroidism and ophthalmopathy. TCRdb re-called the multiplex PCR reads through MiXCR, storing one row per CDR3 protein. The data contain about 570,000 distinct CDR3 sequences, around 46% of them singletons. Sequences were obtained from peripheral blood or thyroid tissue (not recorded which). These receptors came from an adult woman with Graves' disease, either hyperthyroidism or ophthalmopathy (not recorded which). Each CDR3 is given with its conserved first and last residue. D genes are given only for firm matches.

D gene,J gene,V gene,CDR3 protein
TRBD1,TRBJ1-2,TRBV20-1,CSANQDREPNYGYTF
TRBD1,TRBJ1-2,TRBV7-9,CASSLQGADGYTF
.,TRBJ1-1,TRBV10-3,CAMRLGDTHMNTEAFF
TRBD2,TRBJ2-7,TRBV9,CASSVPSAGVVNEQYF
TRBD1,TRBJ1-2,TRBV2,CAGSKGARGYTF
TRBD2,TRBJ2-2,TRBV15,CATSRDIAGGTGELFF
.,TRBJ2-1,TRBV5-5,CASSLVGYEQFF
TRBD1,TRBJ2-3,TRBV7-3,CASSHNRDRYTDTQYF
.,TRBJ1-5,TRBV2,CASSLGPGDNQPQHF
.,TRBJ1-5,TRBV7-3,CASSAAGGQNQPQHF
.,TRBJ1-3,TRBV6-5,CASSYSRGTGNTIYF
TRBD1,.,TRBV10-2,CASSGGTGGFGEQFF
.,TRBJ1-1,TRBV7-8,CASSRTRTTLAEAFF
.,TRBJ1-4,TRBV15,CATSSRRGAPEKLFF
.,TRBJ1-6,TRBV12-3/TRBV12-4,CASSLFGSSPLHF
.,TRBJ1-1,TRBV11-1,CASSLALPSTVSRTGHQNTEAFF
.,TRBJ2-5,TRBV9,CASNSGGQETQYF
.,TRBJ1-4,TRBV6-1,CASRPPSGATNEKLFF
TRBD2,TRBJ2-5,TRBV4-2,CASSQDTVSGAQYF
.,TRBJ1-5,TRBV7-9,CASSFGGSSQPQHF
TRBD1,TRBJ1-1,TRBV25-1,CASSYFGQARLPNTEAFF
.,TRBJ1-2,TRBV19,CASSIEGANYGYTF
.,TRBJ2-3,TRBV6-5,CASSFDPADTQYF
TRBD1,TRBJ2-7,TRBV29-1,CSVVEAGGYEQYF
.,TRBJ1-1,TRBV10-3,CAISSQKGVNTEAFF
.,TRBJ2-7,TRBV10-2,CASNYYEQYF
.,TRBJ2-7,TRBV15,CATSRGTAFYEQYF
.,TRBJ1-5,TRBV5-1,CASSLGVGEQPQHF
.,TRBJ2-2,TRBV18,CASSLTAGAEVFTGELFF
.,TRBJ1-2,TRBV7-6,CASSSSQGAYTF
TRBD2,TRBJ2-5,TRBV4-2,CASSQDPASGMETQYF
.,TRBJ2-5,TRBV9,CASSAGQHQETQYF
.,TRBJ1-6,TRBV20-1,CSARETAGSYHSPLHF
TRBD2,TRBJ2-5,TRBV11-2,CASSTNRGEVEETQYF
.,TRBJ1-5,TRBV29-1,CSVEGQAGQPQHF
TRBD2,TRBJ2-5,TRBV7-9,CASSSGLGEEETQYF
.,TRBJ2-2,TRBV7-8,CASSTAGGAAGELFF
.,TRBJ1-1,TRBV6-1,CASKLSENTEAFF
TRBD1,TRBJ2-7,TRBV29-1,CSVTGGAYEQYF
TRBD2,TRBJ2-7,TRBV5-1,CASSPGLAGALSYEQYF
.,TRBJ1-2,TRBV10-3,CAIRVTGANYGYTF
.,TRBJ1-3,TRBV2,CASSDLSGNTIYF
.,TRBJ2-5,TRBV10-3,CATGGASYGETQYF
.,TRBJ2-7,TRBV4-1,CASSPGGAEHEQYF
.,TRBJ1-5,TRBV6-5,CASRGGQYNQPQHF
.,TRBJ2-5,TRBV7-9,CASSPWGDETQYF
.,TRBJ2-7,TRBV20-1,CSAGKVHEQYF
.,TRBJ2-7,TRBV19,CASSIAPGTSGEQYF
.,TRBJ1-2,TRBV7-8,CASSPSGSFYGYTF
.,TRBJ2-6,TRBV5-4,CAPGRSGANVLTF
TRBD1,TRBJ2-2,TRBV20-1,CSAKQDREAGELFF
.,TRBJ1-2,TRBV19,CASSIDRISYGYTF
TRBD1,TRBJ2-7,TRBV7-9,CASSSGQSSIYEQYF
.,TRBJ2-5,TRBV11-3,CASSYRGRAEDETQYF
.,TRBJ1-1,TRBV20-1,CRLGQTLEAFF
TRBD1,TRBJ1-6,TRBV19,CASSSRQGVSPLHF
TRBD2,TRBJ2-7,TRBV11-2,CASSPGLVYEQYF
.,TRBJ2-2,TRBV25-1,CASLGEEGRELFF
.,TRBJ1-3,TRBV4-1,CASRRVGENTIYF
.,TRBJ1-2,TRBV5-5,CASSFSALLNYGYTF